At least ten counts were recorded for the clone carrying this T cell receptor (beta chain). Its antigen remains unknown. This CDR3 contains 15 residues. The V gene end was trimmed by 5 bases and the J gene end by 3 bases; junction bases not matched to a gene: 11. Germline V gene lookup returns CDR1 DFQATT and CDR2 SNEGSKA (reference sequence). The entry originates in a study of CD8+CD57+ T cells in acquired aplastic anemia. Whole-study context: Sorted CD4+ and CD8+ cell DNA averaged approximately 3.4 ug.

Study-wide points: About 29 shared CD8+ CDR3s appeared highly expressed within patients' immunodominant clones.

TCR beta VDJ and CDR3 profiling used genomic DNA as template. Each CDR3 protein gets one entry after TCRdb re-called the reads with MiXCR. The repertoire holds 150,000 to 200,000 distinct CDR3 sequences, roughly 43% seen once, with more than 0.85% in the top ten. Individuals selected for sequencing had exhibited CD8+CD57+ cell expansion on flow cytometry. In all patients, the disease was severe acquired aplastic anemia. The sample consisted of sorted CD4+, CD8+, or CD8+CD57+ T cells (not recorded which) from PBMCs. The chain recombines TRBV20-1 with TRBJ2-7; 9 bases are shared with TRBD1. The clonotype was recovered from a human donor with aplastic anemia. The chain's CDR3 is CSAPPSATGGYEQYF. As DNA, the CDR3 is TGCAGTGCTCCACCATCTGCGACAGGGGGCTACGAGCAGTACTTC.